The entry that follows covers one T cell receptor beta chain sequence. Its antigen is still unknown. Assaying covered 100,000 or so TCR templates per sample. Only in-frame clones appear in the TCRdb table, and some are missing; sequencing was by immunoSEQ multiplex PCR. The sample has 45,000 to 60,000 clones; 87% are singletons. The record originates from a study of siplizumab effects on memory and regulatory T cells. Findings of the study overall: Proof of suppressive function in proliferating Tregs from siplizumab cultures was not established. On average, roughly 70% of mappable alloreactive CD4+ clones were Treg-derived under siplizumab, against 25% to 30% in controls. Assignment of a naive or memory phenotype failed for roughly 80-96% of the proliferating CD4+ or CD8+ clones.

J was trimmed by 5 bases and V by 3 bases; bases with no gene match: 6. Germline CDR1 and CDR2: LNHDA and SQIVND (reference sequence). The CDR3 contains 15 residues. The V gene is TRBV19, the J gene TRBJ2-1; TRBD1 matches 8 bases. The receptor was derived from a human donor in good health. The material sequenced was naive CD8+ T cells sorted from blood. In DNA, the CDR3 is TGTGCCAGTAGTATCGGGGGCAGGGGGCACAATGAGCAGTTCTTC. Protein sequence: CASSIGGRGHNEQFF. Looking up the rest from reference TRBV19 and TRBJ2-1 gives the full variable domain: DGGITQSPKYLFRKEGQNVTLSCEQNLNHDAMYWYRQDPGQGLRLIYYSQIVNDFQKGDIAEGYSVSREKKESFPLTVTSAQKNPTAFYLCASSIGGRGHNEQFFGPGTRLTVL.